The 10 T cell receptor beta chains in this list originate from one sample, sequenced in a study of shared clonotypes between healthy human individuals. The method was immunoSEQ multiplex PCR; TCRdb's version includes in-frame clones alone and lacks a portion of them. In the table there are hundreds of thousands of clones, 55% to 85% of which are singletons. Material: memory CD4+ T cells sorted from blood. Subset indicated: CD45RA-negative fraction. All receptors come from a woman aged 30 to 39 in good health.

This clone showed up just a few times. This chain connects TRBV2 to TRBJ1-3; D possibly corresponds to TRBD1 (5 bases). V was pared by 5 bases and J by 0 bases, with 8 bases between. There are 14 residues in the CDR3. Germline CDR1 is SNHLY and CDR2 is FYNNEI. Here the CDR3 reads CASSLGPSGNTIYF. The CDR3 DNA is TGTGCCAGCAGTCTGGGACCCTCTGGAAACACCATATATTTT. Full variable domain (missing parts from reference TRBV2 and TRBJ1-3): EPEVTQTPSHQVTQMGQEVILRCVPISNHLYFYWYRQILGQKVEFLVSFYNNEISEKSEIFDDQFSVERPDGSNFTLKIRSTKLEDSAMYFCASSLGPSGNTIYFGEGSWLTVV.

The chain joins TRBV11-2 to TRBJ2-2; a weak D match, TRBD2 (5 bases). This CDR3 is 16 amino acids long. The ends were cut back, 1 base at V and 0 bases at J, with 9 bases in the middle. Germline CDR1 reads SGHAT; CDR2 reads FQNNGV. In nucleotides, the CDR3 is TGTGCCAGCAGCTTAGTGGCCGGGACGAACACCGGGGAGCTGTTTTTT. Protein sequence: CASSLVAGTNTGELFF.

This clone has just a few counts. This rearrangement joins TRBV5-4 to TRBJ2-7; the D is unclear. CDR1 SGHNT and CDR2 YYREEE come from the germline V gene (reference sequence). With 3 bases removed from V and 4 bases from J, the gap between germline ends came to 17 bases. This CDR3 spans 15 amino acids. This CDR3 is CASSSTVSPAYEQYF. DNA of the CDR3: TGTGCCAGCAGCTCCACAGTCTCCCCCGCGTACGAGCAGTACTTC.

Concerning this clone itself: Within the sample, other DNA sequences also encode this same CDR3. The chain uses TRBV6-5 and TRBJ2-3; D may be TRBD2 (6 bases). Germline V gives CDR1 MNHEY, CDR2 SVGAGI. V lost 2 bases and J lost 0, with 9 bases in between. This CDR3 spans 15 amino acids. CDR3 in amino acids: CASSYGGTSTDTQYF. CDR3 DNA: TGTGCCAGCAGTTACGGCGGGACTAGCACAGATACGCAGTATTTT.

The chain joins TRBV7-6 to TRBJ1-3; D is ambiguous. Trimming removed 7 bases at V and 0 bases at J, with 16 bases between. The V gene's germline CDR1 is SGHVS and CDR2 FNYEAQ. CDR3 length: 16 amino acids. CDR3 loop: CASTQRADLSGNTIYF. The CDR3 coding sequence is TGTGCCAGCACCCAGCGGGCCGACCTCTCTGGAAACACCATATATTTT.

This chain joins TRBV5-1 and TRBJ2-3; TRBD2 aligns across 9 bases. The V segment lost 3 bases and the J segment 5 bases; nucleotides outside the gene matches: 7. Per germline, CDR1 SGHRS and CDR2 YFSETQ. The CDR3 spans 15 residues. CDR3 nucleotides: TGCGCCAGCAGCTCCGTGGGCGGGAGGGAAGATACGCAGTATTTT. Translating it yields CASSSVGGREDTQYF.

This chain connects TRBV30 to TRBJ2-5; 7 bases align to TRBD2. The CDR3 has 14 amino acids. Germline loops: CDR1 GTSNPN, CDR2 SVGIG (reference sequence). Trimming removed 5 bases from V and 5 bases from J; junction bases left unmatched: 11. This CDR3 is CAWSAGVNLETQYF. The CDR3 DNA reads TGTGCCTGGTCCGCGGGGGTGAACCTGGAGACCCAGTACTTC. The variable domain in full, with the rest retrieved from reference TRBV30 and TRBJ2-5, is SQTIHQWPATLVQPVGSPLSLECTVEGTSNPNLYWYRQAAGRGLQLLFYSVGIGQISSEVPQNLSASRPQDRQFILSSKKLLLSDSGFYLCAWSAGVNLETQYFGPGTRLLVL.

This clone was detected a few times. The gene calls are TRBV27 and TRBJ2-7, with 7 nucleotides matching TRBD2. This CDR3 region has 15 residues. Germline loops: CDR1 MNHEY, CDR2 SMNVEV (reference sequence). V trimming: 6 bases; J trimming: 2 bases; junction bases outside the gene matches: 10. The CDR3 nucleotides read TGTGCCAGCAGGGTTAAAGCGGGGCCCACCTACGAGCAGTACTTC. Its protein is CASRVKAGPTYEQYF.

This chain links TRBV27 with TRBJ2-7; D uncertain. The CDR3 loop spans 15 amino acids. V was clipped by 4 bases and J by 0 bases, with 13 bases between them. CDR1 MNHEY and CDR2 SMNVEV come from the germline V gene (reference sequence). CDR3 protein: CASSYRTDSSYEQYF. The CDR3, as DNA: TGTGCCAGCAGTTATCGGACGGATAGCTCCTACGAGCAGTACTTC.

This clone appeared a few times. The chain links TRBV5-6 to TRBJ2-7, with 7 bases lining up with TRBD2. The CDR3 is made up of 13 amino acids. Per germline, CDR1 SGHDT and CDR2 YYEEEE. The ends lost 3 bases at V and 6 bases at J; junction bases unmatched: 6. The CDR3 DNA reads TGTGCCAGCAGCTCCGGTTGGGGGGGCGAGCAGTACTTC. Amino acids: CASSSGWGGEQYF.